A selection of T cell receptor beta chains follows, all from one sample in a study of early T cells in non-severe SARS-CoV-2 infection. TCRdb re-called the 5' RACE reads through MiXCR, storing one row per CDR3 protein. The sample shows 80,000 or so distinct CDR3 sequences, over 12% of them seen only once. Material: whole blood. Source of these receptors: an adult who was a healthcare worker with PCR-confirmed SARS-CoV-2 infection or an uninfected control (not recorded which). Each CDR3 is given with its conserved first and last residue. Each record gives: J gene, clone size, D gene, V gene, CDR3 length, CDR3 protein, CDR3 DNA. D genes are given only for firm matches. Rows may omit the clone size; those that give it use once, few, many or a size class.

j_gene: TRBJ2-5
abundance: NA
d_gene: NA
v_gene: TRBV2
len: 12
CDR3aa: CASSELTETQYF
CDR3nt: TGTGCCAGCAGTGAACTTACAGAGACCCAGTACTTC

j_gene: TRBJ1-5
abundance: NA
d_gene: TRBD1
v_gene: TRBV20-1
len: 14
CDR3aa: CSASPGQGNQPQHF
CDR3nt: TGCAGTGCTAGTCCGGGACAGGGGAATCAGCCCCAGCATTTT

j_gene: TRBJ1-2
abundance: NA
d_gene: NA
v_gene: TRBV29-1
len: 11
CDR3aa: CSVDGDRGYTF
CDR3nt: TGCAGCGTTGACGGGGACCGTGGCTACACCTTC

j_gene: TRBJ2-4
abundance: NA
d_gene: NA
v_gene: TRBV3-1
len: 17
CDR3aa: CASSRSRMDLAKNIQYF
CDR3nt: TGTGCCAGCAGCCGGTCAAGAATGGATCTAGCCAAAAACATTCAGTACTTC

j_gene: TRBJ2-5
abundance: many
d_gene: NA
v_gene: TRBV7-7
len: 14
CDR3aa: CASSPSTVQETQYF
CDR3nt: TGTGCTAGCAGCCCCTCTACCGTCCAAGAGACCCAGTACTTC

j_gene: TRBJ2-5
abundance: many
d_gene: TRBD2
v_gene: TRBV4-1
len: 17
CDR3aa: CASSQGAASGPVETQYF
CDR3nt: TGCGCCAGCAGCCAAGGGGCGGCTAGCGGCCCTGTGGAGACCCAGTACTTC

j_gene: TRBJ2-1
abundance: NA
d_gene: NA
v_gene: TRBV9
len: 15
CDR3aa: CASSVAPSRANEQFF
CDR3nt: TGTGCCAGCAGCGTAGCTCCCTCCAGGGCCAACGAGCAGTTCTTC

j_gene: TRBJ2-7
abundance: few
d_gene: NA
v_gene: TRBV29-1
len: 12
CDR3aa: CSATLDGREQYF
CDR3nt: TGCAGCGCAACGCTGGACGGCCGAGAGCAGTACTTC

j_gene: TRBJ1-4
abundance: few
d_gene: NA
v_gene: TRBV6-1
len: 16
CDR3aa: CASREGKGLTNEKLFF
CDR3nt: TGTGCCAGCAGAGAGGGAAAAGGGTTAACTAATGAAAAACTGTTTTTT

j_gene: TRBJ2-3
abundance: many
d_gene: NA
v_gene: TRBV20-1
len: 12
CDR3aa: CSATERSDTQYF
CDR3nt: TGCAGTGCAACGGAGCGGTCCGATACGCAGTATTTT

j_gene: TRBJ1-2
abundance: few
d_gene: NA
v_gene: TRBV3-1
len: 15
CDR3aa: CASSPGGISAFGYTF
CDR3nt: TGTGCCAGCAGCCCCGGTGGAATATCCGCGTTTGGCTACACCTTC

j_gene: TRBJ2-2
abundance: NA
d_gene: NA
v_gene: TRBV19
len: 15
CDR3aa: CASSMEGKNTGELFF
CDR3nt: TGTGCCAGTAGTATGGAGGGAAAGAACACCGGGGAGCTGTTTTTT

j_gene: TRBJ1-4
abundance: NA
d_gene: TRBD1
v_gene: TRBV20-1
len: 18
CDR3aa: CSARDRIGSQGAIEKLFF
CDR3nt: TGCAGTGCTAGAGATCGCATCGGGAGTCAGGGGGCAATTGAAAAACTGTTTTTT

j_gene: TRBJ2-4
abundance: many
d_gene: TRBD1
v_gene: TRBV4-1
len: 20
CDR3aa: CASSQDPGGWGMADRSGQYF
CDR3nt: TGCGCCAGCAGCCAAGACCCAGGGGGCTGGGGTATGGCGGATAGGAGCGGTCAGTACTTC

j_gene: TRBJ1-2
abundance: many
d_gene: NA
v_gene: TRBV2
len: 12
CDR3aa: CASSEIPSGYTF
CDR3nt: TGTGCCAGCAGTGAGATCCCCTCTGGCTACACCTTC

j_gene: TRBJ2-5
abundance: few
d_gene: NA
v_gene: TRBV29-1
len: 15
CDR3aa: CSARESGLIVETQYF
CDR3nt: TGCAGCGCCCGGGAGAGCGGTTTAATTGTAGAGACCCAGTACTTC

j_gene: TRBJ2-1
abundance: many
d_gene: NA
v_gene: TRBV27
len: 14
CDR3aa: CASRGPSSYNEQFF
CDR3nt: TGTGCCAGCAGGGGACCGAGCTCCTACAATGAGCAGTTCTTC

j_gene: TRBJ1-5
abundance: many
d_gene: NA
v_gene: TRBV18
len: 16
CDR3aa: CASSPPGTRSNQPQHF
CDR3nt: TGTGCCAGCTCACCTCCGGGGACTAGAAGCAATCAGCCCCAGCATTTT

j_gene: TRBJ1-1
abundance: NA
d_gene: NA
v_gene: TRBV14
len: 11
CDR3aa: CASSLAGEAFF
CDR3nt: TGTGCCAGCAGTCTAGCCGGGGAAGCTTTCTTT

j_gene: TRBJ1-1
abundance: few
d_gene: NA
v_gene: TRBV12-3/TRBV12-4
len: 13
CDR3aa: CASKLPVWGEAFF
CDR3nt: TGTGCCAGCAAGCTCCCAGTGTGGGGCGAAGCTTTCTTT

j_gene: TRBJ1-1
abundance: NA
d_gene: NA
v_gene: TRBV5-6
len: 16
CDR3aa: CASSPRVRGWGTEAFF
CDR3nt: TGTGCCAGCAGCCCCCGGGTCCGGGGTTGGGGCACTGAAGCTTTCTTT

j_gene: TRBJ2-1
abundance: many
d_gene: NA
v_gene: TRBV9
len: 11
CDR3aa: CASSVDNEQFF
CDR3nt: TGTGCCAGCAGCGTAGATAATGAGCAGTTCTTC

j_gene: TRBJ2-7
abundance: many
d_gene: NA
v_gene: TRBV27
len: 13
CDR3aa: CASSLGSTYEQYF
CDR3nt: TGTGCCAGCAGTTTAGGCAGCACCTACGAGCAGTACTTC

j_gene: TRBJ2-2
abundance: few
d_gene: NA
v_gene: TRBV3-1
len: 14
CDR3aa: CASSPPQVPSELFF
CDR3nt: TGTGCCAGCAGCCCTCCACAGGTTCCAAGCGAGCTGTTTTTT

j_gene: TRBJ1-1
abundance: few
d_gene: NA
v_gene: TRBV3-1
len: 14
CDR3aa: CASSQSDEGTEAFF
CDR3nt: TGTGCCAGCAGCCAAAGCGACGAGGGGACTGAAGCTTTCTTT

j_gene: TRBJ2-7
abundance: many
d_gene: TRBD1
v_gene: TRBV30
len: 14
CDR3aa: CAWSIQGGGYEQYF
CDR3nt: TGTGCCTGGAGTATACAGGGGGGCGGCTACGAGCAGTACTTC

j_gene: TRBJ1-5
abundance: NA
d_gene: NA
v_gene: TRBV3-1
len: 13
CDR3aa: CASSQDAYQPQHF
CDR3nt: TGTGCCAGCAGCCAAGATGCTTATCAGCCCCAGCATTTT

j_gene: TRBJ2-1
abundance: once
d_gene: NA
v_gene: TRBV4-2
len: 13
CDR3aa: CASSQDGRNEQFF
CDR3nt: TGTGCCAGCAGCCAAGATGGCCGGAATGAGCAGTTCTTC

j_gene: TRBJ2-7
abundance: NA
d_gene: NA
v_gene: TRBV20-1
len: 13
CDR3aa: CSARGTRAGEQYF
CDR3nt: TGCAGTGCTAGGGGAACGAGGGCGGGCGAGCAGTACTTC

j_gene: TRBJ2-7
abundance: few
d_gene: NA
v_gene: TRBV2
len: 12
CDR3aa: CASGYLGYEQYF
CDR3nt: TGTGCCAGCGGTTATCTGGGGTACGAGCAGTACTTC

j_gene: TRBJ2-1
abundance: few
d_gene: TRBD2
v_gene: TRBV24-1
len: 18
CDR3aa: CATSDTPTSGRRRDEQFF
CDR3nt: TGTGCCACCAGCGATACCCCGACTAGCGGGAGGCGTAGGGATGAGCAGTTCTTC

j_gene: TRBJ2-7
abundance: NA
d_gene: NA
v_gene: TRBV27
len: 13
CDR3aa: CASSPTLSYGQYF
CDR3nt: TGTGCCAGCAGTCCTACACTCTCCTACGGGCAGTACTTC

j_gene: TRBJ2-7
abundance: NA
d_gene: TRBD1
v_gene: TRBV6-6
len: 15
CDR3aa: CASSYSATGEYEQYF
CDR3nt: TGTGCCAGCAGTTACTCTGCGACAGGGGAGTACGAGCAGTACTTC

j_gene: TRBJ2-5
abundance: once
d_gene: NA
v_gene: TRBV12-3/TRBV12-4
len: 13
CDR3aa: CASVGSGQETQYF
CDR3nt: TGTGCCAGCGTCGGGTCAGGCCAAGAGACCCAGTACTTC

j_gene: TRBJ2-7
abundance: NA
d_gene: TRBD1
v_gene: TRBV18
len: 17
CDR3aa: CASSPRTPGQGADEQYF
CDR3nt: TGTGCCAGCTCACCACGAACACCGGGACAGGGGGCCGACGAGCAGTACTTC

j_gene: TRBJ2-7
abundance: many
d_gene: NA
v_gene: TRBV7-9
len: 13
CDR3aa: CASSSDRSYEQYF
CDR3nt: TGTGCCAGCAGCTCCGACAGATCCTACGAGCAGTACTTC

j_gene: TRBJ2-1
abundance: few
d_gene: TRBD2
v_gene: TRBV27
len: 16
CDR3aa: CASSPRLAGTYNEQFF
CDR3nt: TGTGCCAGCAGCCCCCGACTAGCGGGGACCTACAATGAGCAGTTCTTC

j_gene: TRBJ1-2
abundance: many
d_gene: TRBD1
v_gene: TRBV5-5
len: 14
CDR3aa: CASSLGTGGEGYTF
CDR3nt: TGTGCCAGCAGCTTGGGGACAGGGGGCGAAGGCTACACCTTC

j_gene: TRBJ2-3
abundance: NA
d_gene: NA
v_gene: TRBV5-4
len: 16
CDR3aa: CASSLRVSWGTDTQYF
CDR3nt: TGTGCCAGCAGCCTGAGGGTTTCTTGGGGCACAGATACGCAGTATTTT

j_gene: TRBJ2-4
abundance: many
d_gene: NA
v_gene: TRBV29-1
len: 13
CDR3aa: CSVYKGLENIQYF
CDR3nt: TGCAGCGTTTACAAGGGCTTAGAAAACATTCAGTACTTC

j_gene: TRBJ1-2
abundance: many
d_gene: NA
v_gene: TRBV9
len: 15
CDR3aa: CASSVDDETNYGYTF
CDR3nt: TGTGCCAGCAGCGTAGACGACGAAACCAACTATGGCTACACCTTC

j_gene: TRBJ1-2
abundance: NA
d_gene: NA
v_gene: TRBV25-1
len: 14
CDR3aa: CASSEWSIDYGYTF
CDR3nt: TGTGCCAGCAGTGAATGGTCAATCGACTATGGCTACACCTTC

j_gene: TRBJ2-5
abundance: NA
d_gene: NA
v_gene: TRBV3-1
len: 15
CDR3aa: CASSQDITAQETQYF
CDR3nt: TGTGCCAGCAGCCAAGATATTACCGCACAAGAGACCCAGTACTTC